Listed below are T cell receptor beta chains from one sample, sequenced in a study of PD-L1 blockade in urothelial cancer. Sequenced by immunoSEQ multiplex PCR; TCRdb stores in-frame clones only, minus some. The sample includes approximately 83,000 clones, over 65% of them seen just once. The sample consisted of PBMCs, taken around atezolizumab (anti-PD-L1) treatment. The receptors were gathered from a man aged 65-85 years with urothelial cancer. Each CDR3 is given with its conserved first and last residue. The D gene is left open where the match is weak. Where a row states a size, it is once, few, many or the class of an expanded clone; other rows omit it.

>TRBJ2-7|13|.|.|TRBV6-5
TGTGCCAGCAGTTACTCCGAGGGCTACGAGCAGTACTTC
CASSYSEGYEQYF
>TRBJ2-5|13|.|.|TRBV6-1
TGTGCCAGCATAGAACGCGCCCCCAAGACCCAGTACTTC
CASIERAPKTQYF
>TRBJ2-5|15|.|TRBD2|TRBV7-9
TGTGCCAGCAGCTCACTAGCGGGAGATCGGGAGACCCAGTACTTC
CASSSLAGDRETQYF
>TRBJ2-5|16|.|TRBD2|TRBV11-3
TGTGCCAGCAGCTCTCGACTAGCGGTAGAACAAGAGACCCAGTACTTC
CASSSRLAVEQETQYF
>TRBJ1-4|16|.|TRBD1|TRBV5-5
TGTGCCAACACCTCTTGGACAGGGGCCGGTAATGAAAAACTGTTTTTT
CANTSWTGAGNEKLFF
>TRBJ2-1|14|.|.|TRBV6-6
TGTGCCAGCAGTTACGCGGGGCAGGAAAATGAGCAGTTCTTC
CASSYAGQENEQFF
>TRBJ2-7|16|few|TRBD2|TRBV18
TGTGCCAGCTCACCACCGGATAGCGGGGGGGCAGGGGAGCAGTACTTC
CASSPPDSGGAGEQYF
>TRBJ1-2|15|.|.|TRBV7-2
TGTGCCAGCAGCTTAGGCGACAGTTTTACGTATGGCTACACCTTC
CASSLGDSFTYGYTF
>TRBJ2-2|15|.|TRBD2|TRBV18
TGTGCCAGCTCACCAGGAATCGGGGGGACCGGGGAGCTGTTTTTT
CASSPGIGGTGELFF
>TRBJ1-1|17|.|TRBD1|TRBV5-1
TGCGCCAGCAGCTTGATGTTTCTAGGACAGGGGGGCACTGAAGCTTTCTTT
CASSLMFLGQGGTEAFF
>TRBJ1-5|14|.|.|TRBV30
TGTGCCTGGAATAGCAGGGATTACAATCAGCCCCAGCATTTT
CAWNSRDYNQPQHF
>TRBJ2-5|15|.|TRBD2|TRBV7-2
TGTGCCAGCAGCCCGGGACTAGCGGGGGGAGAGACCCAGTACTTC
CASSPGLAGGETQYF